The 19 T cell receptor beta chains given below trace back to one sample, sequenced in a study of PD-1 blockade in classical Hodgkin lymphoma. Time point here: newly diagnosed, previously untreated cHL patient sample. The table came from immunoSEQ multiplex PCR; TCRdb's copy has only in-frame clones and leaves some out. The sample contains over 60,000 clones, 93% of which appear only once. The specimen sequenced was peripheral blood mononuclear cells (PBMCs). Every receptor here comes from a human donor with classical Hodgkin lymphoma.

The V gene is TRBV9, the J gene TRBJ1-3; 9 bases match TRBD1. V was clipped by 5 bases and J by 0 bases; unmatched bases: 9. Germline values: CDR1 SGDLS, CDR2 YYNGEE. The CDR3 contains 17 residues. CDR3 sequence (DNA): TGTGCCAGCAGTGACACAGGGGGCCCGAGCTCTGGAAACACCATATATTTT. This translates into CASSDTGGPSSGNTIYF.

The rearrangement links TRBV5-1 to TRBJ1-2; no firm D call. The CDR3 runs 14 residues. Germline CDR1 reads SGHRS; CDR2 reads YFSETQ. The V gene lost 2 bases and the J gene lost 2 bases, with 10 bases spanning the gap. CDR3 sequence: CASSFTRANYGYTF. Here the CDR3 DNA reads TGCGCCAGCAGCTTTACCAGAGCCAACTATGGCTACACCTTC.

This clone was seen once. The genes are TRBV7-9 and TRBJ1-2; 9 bases map to TRBD1. J was trimmed by 9 bases and V by 5 bases; bases with no gene match: 4. Germline values: CDR1 SEHNR, CDR2 FQNEAQ (reference sequence). The CDR3 totals 12 residues. The chain's CDR3 is CASSPGQGSYTF. CDR3 nucleotide sequence: TGTGCCAGCAGCCCTGGACAGGGGAGCTACACCTTC.

The count of this clone is one. The genes are TRBV28 and TRBJ2-1; D uncertain. Germline CDR1 is MDHEN and CDR2 is SYDVKM. Trimming removed 2 bases at V and 6 bases at J, with 11 bases between. This CDR3 has 14 amino acids. The DNA of the CDR3 is TGTGCCAGCAGTTTAGCGTTGGTCGGCAATGAGCAGTTCTTC. As protein: CASSLALVGNEQFF.

The chain uses TRBV18 and TRBJ1-5; no definite D call. The CDR3 has 17 residues. Trimming shortened V by 2 bases and J by 0 bases, and 14 bases separated the two germline ends. Per the germline V gene, CDR1 is KGHSH and CDR2 is LQKENI. The CDR3 loop is CASSPELVSYSNQPQHF. As DNA, the CDR3 is TGTGCCAGCTCACCAGAATTAGTCAGCTATAGCAATCAGCCCCAGCATTTT.

The chain combines TRBV29-1 with TRBJ2-7; 8 bases are a match to TRBD1. This CDR3 region has 12 residues. Trimming at V came to 6 bases and at J to 5 bases, leaving 6 bases not matched to a gene. CDR1 and CDR2 from the germline V gene are SQVTM and ANQGSEA. Here the CDR3 reads CSVRTGRNEQYF. The CDR3 DNA reads as TGCAGCGTCAGGACAGGGAGGAACGAGCAGTACTTC.

The chain combines TRBV28 with TRBJ2-7, with TRBD1 matching 7 bases. Germline CDR1 is MDHEN and CDR2 is SYDVKM. Losses at the gene ends were 2 bases for V and 2 bases for J; bases not matched to a gene: 3. This CDR3 spans 14 amino acids. The CDR3 here is CASSLGQGAYEQYF. As DNA, the CDR3 is TGTGCCAGCAGTTTAGGCCAGGGGGCCTACGAGCAGTACTTC. The variable domain in full, with the rest retrieved from reference TRBV28 and TRBJ2-7, is DVKVTQSSRYLVKRTGEKVFLECVQDMDHENMFWYRQDPGLGLRLIYFSYDVKMKEKGDIPEGYSVSREKKERFSLILESASTNQTSMYLCASSLGQGAYEQYFGPGTRLTVT.

CDR3 region: CASSPPLAGADTQYF. The CDR3 coding sequence is TGTGCCAGCTCACCGCCGCTAGCGGGGGCAGATACGCAGTATTTT. J is TRBJ2-3 and V is TRBV18, with 10 nucleotides matching TRBD2. Germline V gene lookup returns CDR1 KGHSH and CDR2 LQKENI. CDR3 length: 15 amino acids. Germline trimming cut 3 bases from V and 4 bases from J; bases unmatched to any gene: 4. Using reference TRBV18 and TRBJ2-3 for the parts outside the CDR3, the full variable domain is NAGVMQNPRHLVRRRGQEARLRCSPMKGHSHVYWYRQLPEEGLKFMVYLQKENIIDESGMPKERFSAEFPKEGPSILRIQQVVRGDSAAYFCASSPPLAGADTQYFGPGTRLTVL.

This sequence joins TRBV23-1 and TRBJ1-5; D gene ambiguous. TRBV23-1 is known as an ORF, though its function is uncertain. Trimming shortened V by 4 bases and J by 7 bases, and 23 bases separated the two germline ends. This CDR3 region has 17 residues. The CDR3 DNA reads TGCGCCAGCAGTCCCCTATGTTTAGGACCCCTTGGACAGCCCCAGCATTTT. As protein: CASSPLCLGPLGQPQHF.

The chain is built from TRBV27 and TRBJ2-1; 7 nucleotides line up with TRBD2. Trimming removed 5 bases from V and 8 bases from J; junction bases left unmatched: 9. This CDR3 has 14 amino acids. Germline assignment: CDR1 MNHEY and CDR2 SMNVEV (reference sequence). The DNA of the CDR3 is TGTGCCAGCAGTCCCCGACTAGCCAGGGATGAGCAGTTCTTC. Amino acids: CASSPRLARDEQFF.

The chain employs TRBV30 and TRBJ2-3, with a possible D match to TRBD2 (6 bases). CDR1 and CDR2 from the germline V gene are GTSNPN and SVGIG (reference sequence). V lost 4 bases, J lost 4 bases, and 15 bases lay in between. The CDR3 length is 14 residues. The CDR3 DNA reads as TGTGCCTGGAAATGGGACTCACAGGCAGATACGCAGTATTTT. It is translated as CAWKWDSQADTQYF.

The chain carries TRBV15 and TRBJ2-3; tentatively, D is TRBD1 or TRBD2 (5 bases each). Germline V gene data show CDR1 as LNHNV and CDR2 as YYDKDF (reference sequence). The V end was cut by 9 bases, the J end by 8 bases, with 9 bases between. The CDR3 loop spans 10 amino acids. CDR3 nucleotides: TGTGCCACTGGGGGTCCTACGCAGTATTTT. Amino acid sequence: CATGGPTQYF.

This sequence joins TRBV18 and TRBJ1-4; 8 nucleotides agree with TRBD1. J was trimmed by 7 bases and V by 3 bases; bases with no gene match: 13. The CDR3 length is 17 residues. The germline V gene encodes CDR1 KGHSH and CDR2 LQKENI. The DNA of the CDR3 is TGTGCCAGCTCACCTAACGCCCAGGGGGCCTATGGTGAAAAACTGTTTTTT. Its protein is CASSPNAQGAYGEKLFF.

The chain combines TRBV7-3 with TRBJ1-1; the D is unclear. Germline values: CDR1 SGHTA, CDR2 FQGTGA. The CDR3 spans 13 residues. V lost 4 bases and J 6 bases, leaving 12 bases between the germline ends. CDR3 loop: CASSSNGGAEAFF. The DNA of the CDR3 is TGTGCCAGCAGCTCCAACGGAGGAGCTGAAGCTTTCTTT.

The count of this clone is one. The chain joins TRBV7-9 to TRBJ2-1; D gene unclear. CDR3 length: 13 amino acids. V lost 5 bases and J lost 5, with 10 bases in between. Germline V gene data show CDR1 as SEHNR and CDR2 as FQNEAQ (reference sequence). In DNA, the CDR3 is TGTGCCAGCAGCGCTAGATCCGACAATGAGCAGTTCTTC. It specifies CASSARSDNEQFF.

The J gene is TRBJ1-2, the V gene TRBV5-1, with TRBD1 matching 9 bases. V shed 4 bases, J shed 6 bases, and the junction held 4 bases outside the gene matches. CDR1 is SGHRS and CDR2 is YFSETQ in the germline V gene. This CDR3 comprises 13 residues. The CDR3 sequence: CASSRGQGDGYTF. The CDR3 coding sequence is TGCGCCAGCAGCCGGGGACAGGGCGATGGCTACACCTTC. The full variable domain, with the rest looked up from reference TRBV5-1 and TRBJ1-2, is KAGVTQTPRYLIKTRGQQVTLSCSPISGHRSVSWYQQTPGQGLQFLFEYFSETQRNKGNFPGRFSGRQFSNSRSEMNVSTLELGDSALYLCASSRGQGDGYTFGSGTRLTVV.

The gene calls are TRBV5-1 and TRBJ2-2, with D possibly being TRBD1 or TRBD2 (7 bases each). The germline gives CDR1 SGHRS, CDR2 YFSETQ. The germline V and J ends were trimmed by 2 bases and 5 bases, with 13 bases remaining between them. CDR3 length equals 15 residues. The CDR3 sequence is CASSFRQGGTGELFF. DNA for the CDR3: TGCGCCAGCAGCTTTCGACAGGGAGGGACCGGGGAGCTGTTTTTT.

The rearrangement joins TRBV2 to TRBJ2-1, with D possibly matching TRBD1 (5 bases). The CDR3 spans 12 residues. Per the germline V gene, CDR1 is SNHLY and CDR2 is FYNNEI. The ends were cut back, 5 bases at V and 10 bases at J, with 12 bases in the middle. The CDR3 loop is CASSSQVGEQFF. CDR3 DNA sequence: TGTGCCAGCAGTTCACAGGTGGGGGAGCAGTTCTTC.

V usage is TRBV19 and J usage is TRBJ1-1; tentatively, D is TRBD1 (5 bases). With 1 base removed from V and 4 bases from J, the gap between germline ends came to 13 bases. CDR1 LNHDA and CDR2 SQIVND come from the germline V gene (reference sequence). This CDR3 contains 15 residues. In DNA, the CDR3 is TGTGCCAGTAGTATAGGTGCGTACGGGGGCACTGAAGCTTTCTTT. It encodes CASSIGAYGGTEAFF.